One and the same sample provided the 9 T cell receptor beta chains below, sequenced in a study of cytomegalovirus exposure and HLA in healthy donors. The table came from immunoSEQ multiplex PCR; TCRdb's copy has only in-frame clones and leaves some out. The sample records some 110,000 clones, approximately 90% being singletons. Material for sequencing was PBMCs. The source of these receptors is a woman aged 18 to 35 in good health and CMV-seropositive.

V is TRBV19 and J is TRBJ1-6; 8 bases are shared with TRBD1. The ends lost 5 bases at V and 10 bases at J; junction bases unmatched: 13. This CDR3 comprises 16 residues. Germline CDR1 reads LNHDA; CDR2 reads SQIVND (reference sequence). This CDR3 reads CASSGISGTGRSPLHF. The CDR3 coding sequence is TGTGCCAGTAGTGGAATCTCCGGGACAGGACGATCACCCCTCCACTTT.

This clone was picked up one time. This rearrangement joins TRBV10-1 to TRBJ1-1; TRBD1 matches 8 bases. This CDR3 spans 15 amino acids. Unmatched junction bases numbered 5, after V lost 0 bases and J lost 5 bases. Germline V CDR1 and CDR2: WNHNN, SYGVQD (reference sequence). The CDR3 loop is CASSESTGAGTEAFF. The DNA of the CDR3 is TGCGCCAGCAGTGAGTCGACAGGGGCAGGGACTGAAGCTTTCTTT.

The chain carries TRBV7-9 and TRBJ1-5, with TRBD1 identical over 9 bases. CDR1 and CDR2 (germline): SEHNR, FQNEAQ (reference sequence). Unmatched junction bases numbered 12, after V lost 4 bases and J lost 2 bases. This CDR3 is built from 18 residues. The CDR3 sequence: CASSSYGGGDRGNQPQHF. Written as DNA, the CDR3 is TGTGCCAGCAGCTCATACGGCGGCGGGGACAGGGGCAATCAGCCCCAGCATTTT.

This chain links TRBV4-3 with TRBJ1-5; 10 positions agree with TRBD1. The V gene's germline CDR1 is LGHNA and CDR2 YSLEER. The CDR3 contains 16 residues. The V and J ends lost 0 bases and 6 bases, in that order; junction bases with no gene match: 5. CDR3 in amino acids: CASSQDRQGASQPQHF. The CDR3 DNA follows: TGCGCCAGCAGCCAAGATAGACAGGGGGCCAGTCAGCCCCAGCATTTT.

In nucleotides, the CDR3 is TGTGCCAGCAGTGGAGCAGATCCCCTATATGGCTACACCTTC. Amino acids: CASSGADPLYGYTF. The rearrangement joins TRBV6-1 to TRBJ1-2; D gene uncertain. The CDR3 is made up of 14 amino acids. Trimming stripped 4 bases from V and 5 bases from J, with 14 bases between. Germline V gene data show CDR1 as MNHNS and CDR2 as SASEGT.

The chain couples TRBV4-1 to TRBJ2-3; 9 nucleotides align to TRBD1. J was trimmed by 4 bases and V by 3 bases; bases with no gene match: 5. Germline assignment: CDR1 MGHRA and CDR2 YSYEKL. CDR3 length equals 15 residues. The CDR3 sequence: CASSQTGGSSDTQYF. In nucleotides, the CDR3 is TGCGCCAGCAGCCAGACAGGGGGAAGTTCAGATACGCAGTATTTT.

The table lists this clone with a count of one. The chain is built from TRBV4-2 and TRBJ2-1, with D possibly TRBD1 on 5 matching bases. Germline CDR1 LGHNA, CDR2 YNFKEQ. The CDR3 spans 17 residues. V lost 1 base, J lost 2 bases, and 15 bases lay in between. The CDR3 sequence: CASSQGSGRDTYNEQFF. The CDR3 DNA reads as TGTGCCAGCAGCCAAGGAAGTGGCAGGGATACCTACAATGAGCAGTTCTTC.

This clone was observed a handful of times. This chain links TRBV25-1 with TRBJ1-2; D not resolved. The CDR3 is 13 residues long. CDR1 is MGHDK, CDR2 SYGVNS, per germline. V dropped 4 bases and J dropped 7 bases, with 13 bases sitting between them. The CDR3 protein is CASSAFEAGGYTF. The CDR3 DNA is TGTGCCAGCAGTGCCTTCGAGGCGGGTGGCTACACCTTC.

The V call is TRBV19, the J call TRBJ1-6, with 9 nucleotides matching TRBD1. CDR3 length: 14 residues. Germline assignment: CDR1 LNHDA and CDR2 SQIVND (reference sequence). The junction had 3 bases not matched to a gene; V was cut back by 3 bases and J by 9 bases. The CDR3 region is CASSIPTGGSPLHF. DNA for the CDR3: TGTGCCAGTAGTATCCCGACAGGGGGTTCACCCCTCCACTTT.